This T cell receptor (beta chain) was identified during a study of cytotoxic CD8 clonotypes in ibrutinib-treated CLL (dated by TCRdb to the early 2020s). Background for the entire study: In this cohort, some 14 patients were treatment-naive and some 10 were relapsed/refractory, while around 18 had unmutated IGHV. Longitudinal samples were available for about 30% of the 86 trial participants. Cryopreserved peripheral blood mononuclear cells were obtained before treatment, at response, and at either sustained remission or disease progression. On average, each sample had a few hundred thousand productive templates and 96,000 or so productive rearrangements. Response samples were taken after a median of 12 months on treatment, ranging from roughly 6 to 36 months. Partial responses were observed in roughly 24 patients and complete responses in 2; after a median follow-up of 68 months, remission was maintained in roughly 14 patients and progression was observed in approximately twelve. The investigation overall reported the following: An increase in clonality was observed at ibrutinib response, with clonality remaining stable during sustained remission and falling back toward baseline at progression. Public clonotypes were rare and either contracted or stayed stable during treatment, and the rise in clonality at ibrutinib response reflected the expansion of private clonotypes. Sampling times were not matched between sustained-remission and progressing patients, and lymph node repertoires were not studied. Baseline clonality exceeded that of age-matched healthy donors and correlated strongly with circulating CD8+ T-cell counts.

This clone was seen a few times. It has no known antigen specificity. It has no much larger one-base neighbor in the sample; base qualities were not kept. Approximately 2 micrograms of genomic DNA were extracted from cryopreserved PBMCs for TCR beta library preparation. Longitudinal blood samples from CLL patients on ibrutinib monotherapy were analyzed using high-throughput TCR beta sequencing. The patients were enrolled in a single-center, open-label phase 2 trial of ibrutinib monotherapy. A MiSeq instrument was used for deep resolution sequencing, which targeted depths ranging from 1 in 1 million up to 1 in 200,000 T cells, with coverage averaging 10x for each clonotype. The immunoSEQ hsTCRB Kit was used to generate the TCR beta libraries. In the paper's pipeline: ImmunoSEQ Data Assistant and ImmunoSEQ Analyzer were used for data analysis, and V, D and J genes were assigned according to IMGT definitions. Clonality was computed as one minus normalized Shannon entropy of productive rearrangement frequencies, ranging from 0 to 1. Only overrepresented clonotypes making up at least 0.05% of each patient's repertoire were included in the public clonotype analysis. Around 12 age-matched healthy donor repertoires from immuneACCESS were used as controls for clonality. The clones in this table, taken by TCRdb from immuneACCESS, are in-frame only. Not every clone is retained; where verified, under half of the shortfall comes from an unresolved V gene, and the cause of the rest is unknown. The V and J calls and clone size come from that table; D and trimming were worked out from the DNA. Recorded for this sample are 30,000 to 35,000 clones; roughly three quarters of them occurred a single time. The top ten hold about 27% of the sample.

Including the terminal cysteine and phenylalanine, the CDR3 comprises 14 residues. Of the read, only the CDR3 DNA is kept; its 42 bases are in frame from base 1. The germline V gene (reference sequence) sets CDR1 to SGHNT and CDR2 to YYREEE. V ends up 4 bases short and J 8 bases short, with an unmatched junction base count of 8. Here the sequenced sample was PBMCs, taken before ibrutinib treatment. The source is a human donor with chronic lymphocytic leukemia. The sequence links TRBV5-4 to TRBJ2-1, and TRBD1 matches 8 of the central bases. The sequence in DNA is TGTGCCAGCAGCCAAACACAGGGGGTCGATGAGCAGTTCTTC. It specifies CASSQTQGVDEQFF.